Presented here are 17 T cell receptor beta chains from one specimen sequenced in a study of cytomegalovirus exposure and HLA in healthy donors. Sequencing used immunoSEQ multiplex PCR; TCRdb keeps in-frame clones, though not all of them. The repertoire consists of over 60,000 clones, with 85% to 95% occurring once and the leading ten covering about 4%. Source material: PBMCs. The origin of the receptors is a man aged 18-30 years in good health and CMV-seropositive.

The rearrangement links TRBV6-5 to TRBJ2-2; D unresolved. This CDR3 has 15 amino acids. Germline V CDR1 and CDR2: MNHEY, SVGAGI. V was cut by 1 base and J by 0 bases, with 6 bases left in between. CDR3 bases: TGTGCCAGCAGTTACTTTCAGGCGAACACCGGGGAGCTGTTTTTT. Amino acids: CASSYFQANTGELFF.

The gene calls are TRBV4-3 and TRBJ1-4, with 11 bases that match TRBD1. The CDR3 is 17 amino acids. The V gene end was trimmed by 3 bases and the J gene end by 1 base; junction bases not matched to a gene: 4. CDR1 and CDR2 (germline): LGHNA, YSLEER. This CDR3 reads CASSQPDRGRTNEKLFF. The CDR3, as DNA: TGCGCCAGCAGCCAGCCGGACAGGGGGCGAACTAATGAAAAACTGTTTTTT.

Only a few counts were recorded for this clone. The CDR3 DNA sequence: TGTGCCAGCCAGGGGGTTTCACCCCTCCACTTT. It is translated as CASQGVSPLHF. The V call is TRBV6-6, the J call TRBJ1-6; 7 nucleotides line up with TRBD1. Germline loops: CDR1 MNHNY, CDR2 SVGAGI (reference sequence). Trimming removed 8 bases from V and 9 bases from J; junction bases left unmatched: 1. The CDR3 consists of 11 residues.

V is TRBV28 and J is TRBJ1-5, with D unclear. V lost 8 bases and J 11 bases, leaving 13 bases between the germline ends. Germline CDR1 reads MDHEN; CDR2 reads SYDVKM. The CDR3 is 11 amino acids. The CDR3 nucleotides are TGTGCCAGCCGTCGGTATAAGACCCAGCATTTT. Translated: CASRRYKTQHF.

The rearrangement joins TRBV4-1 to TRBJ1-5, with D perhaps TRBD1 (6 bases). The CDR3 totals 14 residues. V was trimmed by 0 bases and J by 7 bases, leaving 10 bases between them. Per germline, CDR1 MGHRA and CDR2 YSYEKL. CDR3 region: CASSQETGIQPQHF. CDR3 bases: TGCGCCAGCAGCCAAGAAACAGGGATCCAGCCCCAGCATTTT.

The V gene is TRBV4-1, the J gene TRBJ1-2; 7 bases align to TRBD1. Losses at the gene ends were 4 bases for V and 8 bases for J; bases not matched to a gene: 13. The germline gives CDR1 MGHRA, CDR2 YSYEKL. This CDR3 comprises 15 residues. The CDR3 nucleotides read TGCGCCAGCAGCCCACTCGGACAGGTTCCCCTGGGCTACACCTTC. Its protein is CASSPLGQVPLGYTF.

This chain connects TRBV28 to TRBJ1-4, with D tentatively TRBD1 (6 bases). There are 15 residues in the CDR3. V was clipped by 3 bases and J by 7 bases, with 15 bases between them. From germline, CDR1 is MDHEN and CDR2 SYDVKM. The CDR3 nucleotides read TGTGCCAGCAGTTTTCAAGGCAGGGGAAGTGAAAAACTGTTTTTT. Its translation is CASSFQGRGSEKLFF.

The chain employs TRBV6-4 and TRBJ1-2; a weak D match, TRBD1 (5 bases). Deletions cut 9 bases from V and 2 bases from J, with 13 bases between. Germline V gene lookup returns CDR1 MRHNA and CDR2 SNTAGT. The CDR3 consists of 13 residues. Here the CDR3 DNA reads TGTGCCAGGGAGTTGACAGACAACTATGGCTACACCTTC. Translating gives CARELTDNYGYTF.

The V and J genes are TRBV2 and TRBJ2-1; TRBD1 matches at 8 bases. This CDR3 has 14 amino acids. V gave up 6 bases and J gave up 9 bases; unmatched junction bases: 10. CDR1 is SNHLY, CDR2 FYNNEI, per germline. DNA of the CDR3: TGTGCCAGCAGCTTGATGCAGGGGGCCGTTGAGCAGTTCTTC. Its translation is CASSLMQGAVEQFF.

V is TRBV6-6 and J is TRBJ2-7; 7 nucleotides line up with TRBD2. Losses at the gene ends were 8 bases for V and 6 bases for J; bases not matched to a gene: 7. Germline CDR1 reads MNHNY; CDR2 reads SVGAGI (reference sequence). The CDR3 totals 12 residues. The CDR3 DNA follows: TGTGCCAGCGGACTAGTCCGAAGCGAGCAGTACTTC. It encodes CASGLVRSEQYF.

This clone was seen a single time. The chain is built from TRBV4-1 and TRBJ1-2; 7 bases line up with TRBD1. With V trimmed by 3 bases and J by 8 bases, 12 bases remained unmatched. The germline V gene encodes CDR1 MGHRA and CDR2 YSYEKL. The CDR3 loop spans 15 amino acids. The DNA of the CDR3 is TGCGCCAGCAGCCACCCGGGACAGCGACGGGAAGGCTACACCTTC. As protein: CASSHPGQRREGYTF.

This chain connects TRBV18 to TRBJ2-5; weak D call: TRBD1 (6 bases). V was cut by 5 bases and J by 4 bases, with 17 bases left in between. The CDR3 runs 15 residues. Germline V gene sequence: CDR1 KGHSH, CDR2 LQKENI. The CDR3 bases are TGTGCCAGCTCATTAGTACAGGACAGAGGAGAGACCCAGTACTTC. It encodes CASSLVQDRGETQYF. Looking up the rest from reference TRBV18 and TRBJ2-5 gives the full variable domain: NAGVMQNPRHLVRRRGQEARLRCSPMKGHSHVYWYRQLPEEGLKFMVYLQKENIIDESGMPKERFSAEFPKEGPSILRIQQVVRGDSAAYFCASSLVQDRGETQYFGPGTRLLVL.

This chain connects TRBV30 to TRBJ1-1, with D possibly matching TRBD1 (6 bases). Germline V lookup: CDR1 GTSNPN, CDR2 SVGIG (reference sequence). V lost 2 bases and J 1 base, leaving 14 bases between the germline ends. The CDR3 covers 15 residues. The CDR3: CAWSKPGHQNTEAFF. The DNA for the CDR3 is TGTGCCTGGAGTAAGCCGGGACACCAGAACACTGAAGCTTTCTTT.

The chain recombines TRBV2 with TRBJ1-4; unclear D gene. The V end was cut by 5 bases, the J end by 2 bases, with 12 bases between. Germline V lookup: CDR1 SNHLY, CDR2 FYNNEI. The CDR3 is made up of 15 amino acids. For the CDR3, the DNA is TGTGCCAGCAGTATGACGGGGTCGACTAATGAAAAACTGTTTTTT. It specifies CASSMTGSTNEKLFF. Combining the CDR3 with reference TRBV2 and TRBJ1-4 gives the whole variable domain EPEVTQTPSHQVTQMGQEVILRCVPISNHLYFYWYRQILGQKVEFLVSFYNNEISEKSEIFDDQFSVERPDGSNFTLKIRSTKLEDSAMYFCASSMTGSTNEKLFFGSGTQLSVL.

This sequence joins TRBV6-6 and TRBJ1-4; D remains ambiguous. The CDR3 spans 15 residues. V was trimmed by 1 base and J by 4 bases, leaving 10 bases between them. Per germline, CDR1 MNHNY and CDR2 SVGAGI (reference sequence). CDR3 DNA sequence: TGTGCCAGCAGTTACTTGGCAGGTGATAATGAAAAACTGTTTTTT. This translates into CASSYLAGDNEKLFF.

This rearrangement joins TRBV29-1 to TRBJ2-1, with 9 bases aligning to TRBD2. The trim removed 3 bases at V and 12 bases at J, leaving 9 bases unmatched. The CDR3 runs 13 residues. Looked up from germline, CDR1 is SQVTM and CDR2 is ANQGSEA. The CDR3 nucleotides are TGCAGCGTTGACCCCCATTGGGGACTAGCGCAGTTCTTC. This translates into CSVDPHWGLAQFF.

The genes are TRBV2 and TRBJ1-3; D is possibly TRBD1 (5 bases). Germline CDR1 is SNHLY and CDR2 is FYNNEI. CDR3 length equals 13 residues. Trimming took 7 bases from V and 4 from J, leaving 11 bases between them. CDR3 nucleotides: TGTGCCAGCATACCCAGGGAAGGAAACACCATATATTTT. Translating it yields CASIPREGNTIYF.